The clone carrying this T cell receptor beta chain has only one observation. V shed 0 bases and J shed 0 bases, with 13 bases lying between them. The CDR3 extends over 17 amino acids. From germline, CDR1 is SGHRS and CDR2 YFSETQ. These data are taken from a study of T cell responses to AZD1222 COVID-19 vaccine. Study overall: Second doses at about 4 or about 12 weeks were pooled.

Here immunoSEQ multiplex PCR was the method, and the copy in TCRdb shows in-frame clones only, minus some. The repertoire holds 120,000 or so clones, about nine tenths seen once, with 1.3% to 1.5% in the top ten. This sequence originates from an adult in good health. The V gene is TRBV5-1, the J gene TRBJ1-3; D uncertain. The sequenced sample was peripheral blood, obtained on day 0 of AZD1222 vaccination. The CDR3 DNA follows: TGCGCCAGCAGCTTGGAAGCATCAGGAACCTCTGGAAACACCATATATTTT. Translating gives CASSLEASGTSGNTIYF. Full variable domain (missing parts from reference TRBV5-1 and TRBJ1-3): KAGVTQTPRYLIKTRGQQVTLSCSPISGHRSVSWYQQTPGQGLQFLFEYFSETQRNKGNFPGRFSGRQFSNSRSEMNVSTLELGDSALYLCASSLEASGTSGNTIYFGEGSWLTVV.